This TCR beta chain was sequenced for a study of PD-1 blockade in classical Hodgkin lymphoma. Relapse was seen in all patients after autologous stem cell transplantation, and brentuximab vedotin exposure was variable. Sequencing was performed with immunoSEQ multiplex PCR; in TCRdb, only in-frame clones are kept and a portion is missing. The sample lists more than 70,000 clones, around 90% occurring once. Germline CDR1 reads SGHRS; CDR2 reads YFSETQ. J lost 8 bases, V lost 1 base, and 5 bases had no gene match. This CDR3 spans 14 amino acids. V gene TRBV5-1 combines with J gene TRBJ2-1; 8 nucleotides line up with TRBD2. The sequence was collected from a human donor with classical Hodgkin lymphoma. Here the sequenced sample was peripheral blood mononuclear cells (PBMCs), taken before the second cycle of nivolumab. CDR3 sequence: CASSLISGNYEQFF. The CDR3 coding sequence is TGCGCCAGCAGCTTGATTAGCGGGAACTATGAGCAGTTCTTC.